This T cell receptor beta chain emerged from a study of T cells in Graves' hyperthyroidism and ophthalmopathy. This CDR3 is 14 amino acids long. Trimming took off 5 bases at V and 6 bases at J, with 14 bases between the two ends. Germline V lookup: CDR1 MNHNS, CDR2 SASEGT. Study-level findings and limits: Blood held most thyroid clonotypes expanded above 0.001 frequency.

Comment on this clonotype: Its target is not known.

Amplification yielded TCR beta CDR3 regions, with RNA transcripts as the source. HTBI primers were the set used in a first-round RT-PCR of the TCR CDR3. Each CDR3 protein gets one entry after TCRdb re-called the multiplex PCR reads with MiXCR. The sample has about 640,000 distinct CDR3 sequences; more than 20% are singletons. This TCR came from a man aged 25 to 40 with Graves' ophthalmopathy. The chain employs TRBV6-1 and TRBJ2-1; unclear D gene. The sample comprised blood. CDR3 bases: TGTGCCAGCAGTCCCAGTTTGGGTGTCAATGAGCAGTTCTTC. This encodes CASSPSLGVNEQFF.